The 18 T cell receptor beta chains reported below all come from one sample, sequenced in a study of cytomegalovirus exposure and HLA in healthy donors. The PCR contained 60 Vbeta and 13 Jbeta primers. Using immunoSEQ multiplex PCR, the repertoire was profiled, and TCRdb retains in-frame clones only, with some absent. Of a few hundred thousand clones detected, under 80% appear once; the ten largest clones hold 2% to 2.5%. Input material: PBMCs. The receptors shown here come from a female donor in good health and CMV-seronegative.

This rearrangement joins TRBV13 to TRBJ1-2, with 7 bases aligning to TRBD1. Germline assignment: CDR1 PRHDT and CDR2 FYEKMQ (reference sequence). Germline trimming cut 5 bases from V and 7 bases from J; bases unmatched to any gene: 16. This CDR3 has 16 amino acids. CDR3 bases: TGTGCCAGCAGCCCCCTGCGAGGACAGGCCTTTGGTGGCTACACCTTC. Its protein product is CASSPLRGQAFGGYTF. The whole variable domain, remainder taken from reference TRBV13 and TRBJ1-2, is AAGVIQSPRHLIKEKRETATLKCYPIPRHDTVYWYQQGPGQDPQFLISFYEKMQSDKGSIPDRFSAQQFSDYHSELNMSSLELGDSALYFCASSPLRGQAFGGYTFGSGTRLTVV.

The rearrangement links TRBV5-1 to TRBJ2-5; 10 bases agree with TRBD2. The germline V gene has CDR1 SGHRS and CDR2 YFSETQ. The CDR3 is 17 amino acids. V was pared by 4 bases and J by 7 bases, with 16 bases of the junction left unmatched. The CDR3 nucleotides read TGCGCCAGCAGCCCACGAGAGGCTAGCGGGAGTGCGTGGACCCAGTACTTC. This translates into CASSPREASGSAWTQYF.

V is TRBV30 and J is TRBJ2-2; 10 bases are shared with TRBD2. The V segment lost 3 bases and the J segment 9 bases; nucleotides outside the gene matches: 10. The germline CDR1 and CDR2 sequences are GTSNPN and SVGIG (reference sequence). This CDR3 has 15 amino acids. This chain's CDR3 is CAWSPGAGGTRELFF. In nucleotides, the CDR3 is TGTGCCTGGAGCCCAGGAGCGGGAGGGACCCGGGAGCTGTTTTTT.

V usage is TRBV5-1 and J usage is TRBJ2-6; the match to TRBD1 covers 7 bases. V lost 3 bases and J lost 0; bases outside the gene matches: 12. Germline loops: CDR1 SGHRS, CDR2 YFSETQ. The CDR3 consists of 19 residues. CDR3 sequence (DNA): TGCGCCAGCAGCTCAAGTCCCGGACAGGTTAGCTCTGGGGCCAACGTCCTGACTTTC. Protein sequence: CASSSSPGQVSSGANVLTF.

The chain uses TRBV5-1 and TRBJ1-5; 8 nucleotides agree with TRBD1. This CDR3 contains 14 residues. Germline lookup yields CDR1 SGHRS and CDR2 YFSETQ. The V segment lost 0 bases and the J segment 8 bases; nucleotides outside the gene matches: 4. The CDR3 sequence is CASSLEQGGEPQHF. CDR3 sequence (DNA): TGCGCCAGCAGCTTGGAACAGGGGGGAGAGCCCCAGCATTTT. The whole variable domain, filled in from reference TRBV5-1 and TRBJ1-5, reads KAGVTQTPRYLIKTRGQQVTLSCSPISGHRSVSWYQQTPGQGLQFLFEYFSETQRNKGNFPGRFSGRQFSNSRSEMNVSTLELGDSALYLCASSLEQGGEPQHFGDGTRLSIL.

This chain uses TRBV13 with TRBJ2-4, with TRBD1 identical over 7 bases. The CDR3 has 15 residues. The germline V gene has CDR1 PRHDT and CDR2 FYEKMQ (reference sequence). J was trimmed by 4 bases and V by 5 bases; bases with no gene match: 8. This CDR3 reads CASSVNRGGKNIQYF. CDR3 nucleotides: TGTGCCAGCAGCGTCAACAGGGGCGGTAAAAACATTCAGTACTTC.

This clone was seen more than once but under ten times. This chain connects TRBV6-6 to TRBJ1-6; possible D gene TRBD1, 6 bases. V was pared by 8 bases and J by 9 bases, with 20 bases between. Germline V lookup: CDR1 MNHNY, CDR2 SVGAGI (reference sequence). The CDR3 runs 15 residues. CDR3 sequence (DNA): TGTGCCAGCCGGCGCTCAGCAGGGGATCCTTCACCCCTCCACTTT. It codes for CASRRSAGDPSPLHF.

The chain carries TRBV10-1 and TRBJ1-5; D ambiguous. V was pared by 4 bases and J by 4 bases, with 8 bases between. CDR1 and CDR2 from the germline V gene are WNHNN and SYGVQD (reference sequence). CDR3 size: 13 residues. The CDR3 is CASSGPGNQPQHF. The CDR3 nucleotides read TGCGCCAGCAGTGGACCGGGAAATCAGCCCCAGCATTTT.

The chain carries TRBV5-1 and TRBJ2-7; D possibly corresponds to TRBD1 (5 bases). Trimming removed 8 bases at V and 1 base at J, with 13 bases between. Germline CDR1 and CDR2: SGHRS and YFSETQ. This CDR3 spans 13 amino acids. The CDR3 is CASRTQKSYEQYF. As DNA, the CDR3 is TGCGCCAGTCGGACACAAAAATCCTACGAGCAGTACTTC.

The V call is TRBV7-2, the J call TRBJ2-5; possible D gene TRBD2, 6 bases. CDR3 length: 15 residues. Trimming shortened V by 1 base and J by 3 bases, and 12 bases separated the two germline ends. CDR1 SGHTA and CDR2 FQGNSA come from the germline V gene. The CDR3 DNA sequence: TGTGCCAGCAGCTTAGGGGGGGTAGATAAAGAGACCCAGTACTTC. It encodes CASSLGGVDKETQYF.

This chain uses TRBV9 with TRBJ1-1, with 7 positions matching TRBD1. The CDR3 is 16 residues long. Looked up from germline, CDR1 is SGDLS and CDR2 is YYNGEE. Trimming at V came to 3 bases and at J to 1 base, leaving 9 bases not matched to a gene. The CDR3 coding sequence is TGTGCCAGCAGCGATCGGACAGGTTGGGGGAACACTGAAGCTTTCTTT. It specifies CASSDRTGWGNTEAFF.

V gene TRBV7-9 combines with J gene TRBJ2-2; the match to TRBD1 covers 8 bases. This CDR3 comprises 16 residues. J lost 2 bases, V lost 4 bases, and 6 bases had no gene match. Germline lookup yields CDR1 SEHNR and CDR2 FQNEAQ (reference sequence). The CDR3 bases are TGTGCCAGCAGCTCAATGGGACAGGCCAACACCGGGGAGCTGTTTTTT. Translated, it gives CASSSMGQANTGELFF.

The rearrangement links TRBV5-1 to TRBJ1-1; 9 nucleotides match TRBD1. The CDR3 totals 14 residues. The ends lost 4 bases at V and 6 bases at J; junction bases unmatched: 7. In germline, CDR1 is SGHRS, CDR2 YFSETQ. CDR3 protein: CASSLRDRAPEAFF. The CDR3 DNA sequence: TGCGCCAGCAGCCTCCGGGACAGGGCTCCTGAAGCTTTCTTT.

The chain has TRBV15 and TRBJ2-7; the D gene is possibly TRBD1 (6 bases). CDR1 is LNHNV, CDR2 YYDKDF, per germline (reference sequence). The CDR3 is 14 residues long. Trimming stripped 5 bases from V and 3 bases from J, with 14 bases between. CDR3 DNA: TGTGCCACCAGCGCCCGGGACACGCTCTACGAGCAGTACTTC. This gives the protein CATSARDTLYEQYF. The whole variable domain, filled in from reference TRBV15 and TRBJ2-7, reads DAMVIQNPRYQVTQFGKPVTLSCSQTLNHNVMYWYQQKSSQAPKLLFHYYDKDFNNEADTPDNFQSRRPNTSFCFLDIRSPGLGDTAMYLCATSARDTLYEQYFGPGTRLTVT.

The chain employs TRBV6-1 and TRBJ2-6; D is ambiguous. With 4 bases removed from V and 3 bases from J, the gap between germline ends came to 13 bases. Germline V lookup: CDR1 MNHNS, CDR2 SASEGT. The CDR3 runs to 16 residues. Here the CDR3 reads CASSGVWRGGANVLTF. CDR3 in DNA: TGTGCCAGCAGTGGGGTCTGGAGAGGTGGGGCCAACGTCCTGACTTTC.

The CDR3 loop is CASSPWTGRTEAFF. CDR3 nucleotide sequence: TGTGCCAGCAGTCCCTGGACAGGGCGGACTGAAGCTTTCTTT. The chain couples TRBV6-1 to TRBJ1-1; 8 bases agree with TRBD1. This CDR3 has 14 residues. Trimming removed 5 bases from V and 5 bases from J; junction bases left unmatched: 7. Germline lookup yields CDR1 MNHNS and CDR2 SASEGT.

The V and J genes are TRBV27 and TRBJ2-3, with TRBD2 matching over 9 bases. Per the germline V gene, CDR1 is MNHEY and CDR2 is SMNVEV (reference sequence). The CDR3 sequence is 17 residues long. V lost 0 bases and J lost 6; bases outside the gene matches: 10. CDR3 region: CASSLSSIGGREDTQYF. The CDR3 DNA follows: TGTGCCAGCAGTTTATCGAGTATAGGCGGGAGGGAGGATACGCAGTATTTT.

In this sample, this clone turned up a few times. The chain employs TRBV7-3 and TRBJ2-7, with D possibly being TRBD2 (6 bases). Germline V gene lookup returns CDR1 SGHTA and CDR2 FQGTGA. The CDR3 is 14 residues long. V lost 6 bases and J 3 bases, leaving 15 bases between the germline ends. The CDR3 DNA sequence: TGTGCCAGCAGTCAAACCGGGACTGGCTACGAGCAGTACTTC. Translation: CASSQTGTGYEQYF.